This T cell receptor beta chain was sequenced for a study of shared clonotypes between healthy human individuals (dated by TCRdb to 2020 to 2022). Regarding the study in general: The cohort included three men and a couple of women between 18 and 49 years of age. Blood TCR repertoires of five healthy adults were deeply sequenced to estimate repertoire size and the extent of clonotype sharing between individuals. Between about 0.9 and 8.9 billion PBMCs per donor were obtained by leukapheresis. To increase sequencing depth and limit assay-specific biases, TCR repertoire library preparation and sequencing were carried out by different laboratories using diverse techniques. For each donor, CD4 naive and CD4 memory were each run on three plates, CD8 naive on two plates, and CD8 memory on one plate.

As for this clone: It has no known antigen specificity. No base quality values were provided; no much bigger clone lies one nucleotide off.

Study-level results and caveats: Higher generation probabilities were observed for clonotypes shared by all four sorted-subset donors than for non-shared clonotypes. Naive subsets generally had larger estimated clonotype richness than memory subsets. The small number of donors limited the genetic and exposure-history diversity represented. Sharing across a few donors was observed for around 5% of naive CD4, about 4% of naive CD8, 2.3% of memory CD4, and roughly 0.43% of memory CD8 clonotypes. Even with the large sequencing depth, rarefaction of the sorted-subset datasets indicated that sequencing was incomplete. Sampling was limited to blood, and TCR repertoires in tissue likely differ from TCR repertoires in blood. Based on pairwise subsampling, the degree of clonotype sharing among donors was expected to be affected by sequencing depth.

Using the deep immunoSEQ assay, multiplex PCR amplified TCR CDR3 regions from genomic DNA. Extracted genomic DNA from each cell subset was spread evenly across all wells of several immunoSEQ 96-well plates, with each plate serving as a replicate. For sorted subsets, each replicate PCR was loaded with about 0.2 ug genomic DNA, equivalent to approximately 33,000 T cell genomes. Purified libraries were measured with a Qubit 3.0 fluorometer, size-checked on a Bioanalyzer 2100, and measured again with the KAPA Library Quantification kit. Every immunoSEQ 96-well plate was sequenced on a dedicated single-read 150-cycle Illumina NextSeq 550 flow cell. From the authors' description of their analysis: Because the immunoSEQ output included only junctional sequences and no quality scores, the filtering could not be the same as the filtering used for full-length reads. To assign V/J genes and CDR3, sequences were annotated using PyIR, a Python wrapper for IgBLAST v1.9, with IMGT germline references. Any read was removed if the V/J assignment was weak (E-value above 1e-6), the CDR3 was missing, or the read contained stop codons, out-of-frame junctions, or ambiguous translated residues. V3J clonotypes were defined as sequences sharing an identical inferred V gene, J gene, and CDR3 amino acid sequence. Percentage overlap between repertoires was computed as shared unique clonotypes divided by the size of the smaller repertoire. RTK rarefaction, the Chao1 estimator, and Recon v2.1 estimates of unobserved clonotypes were used to assess repertoire richness. Generation probabilities for all TCRbeta clonotypes obtained by the gDNA method from a handful of donors were computed using OLGA. TCRdb mirrors the immuneACCESS table, restricted to in-frame sequences. Some clones are absent from its copies; in checked studies, under half trace to an unresolved V gene, and the reason for the others is unknown. From that table come the V and J calls and clone size; the DNA was used to work out D and trimming. The sample yields 300,000 to 400,000 clones; less than 85% were counted once. The ten largest clones take up more than 9% of the sample.

The CDR3 contains 14 residues, cysteine and phenylalanine counted. Solely the CDR3 DNA is kept, with 42 bases framed from the first base. V sheds 4 bases and J sheds 1 base, leaving 8 bases between their ends. The germline V gene gives CDR1 as MNHNS and CDR2 as SASEGT. The donors were healthy, HIV-negative adults who had no recently reported acute infections or vaccinations. Every donor was a Caucasian adult living in Nashville, Tennessee, USA. CD4+ T cells were enriched through magnetic negative selection, after which naive cells were positively selected on CD45RA and the remaining negative fraction served as the memory subset. Blood was collected by leukapheresis, and PBMCs were isolated by Ficoll-Histopaque density gradient centrifugation and then cryopreserved in liquid nitrogen vapor phase. Purity and quantity of every magnetically sorted T cell population were checked by analytical flow cytometry. Genomic DNA was isolated from every sorted fraction and measured by UV absorbance on a Nanodrop 2000c.

The material sequenced was memory CD4+ T cells sorted from blood. Read against the paper, the sample's cell subset or site label means: CD45RA-negative fraction. The origin of this receptor is a man aged 30 to 39 in good health. The chain uses TRBV6-1 and TRBJ2-1, with the D gene not confidently named. The nucleotides are TGTGCCAGCAGTGGCTACCATTCCTACAATGAGCAGTTCTTC. This gives the protein CASSGYHSYNEQFF.